This T cell receptor (beta chain) was observed in a study of T cells in Graves' hyperthyroidism and ophthalmopathy. The diagnoses drew upon clinical symptoms, serum thyroxine and TRAb, thyroid ultrasound and orbital computed tomography. Findings and caveats of the study: Ophthalmopathy was identified by the model a median around 6.9 months ahead of onset. Separating ophthalmopathy from stable hyperthyroidism was achieved by a 13 V-J model.

This clonotype has more than one count but fewer than ten. Its cognate antigen is unknown. The TCR beta CDR3 regions underwent amplification using RNA transcripts as the source. Carried out on the TCR CDR3, a first-round RT-PCR used the HTBI primer set. TCRdb reprocessed the multiplex PCR reads with MiXCR, giving one entry per CDR3 protein. This table has around 570,000 distinct CDR3 sequences, just under 20% appearing once. The V end was cut by 4 bases, the J end by 9 bases, with 12 bases between. Germline CDR1 reads MNHEY; CDR2 reads SMNVEV (reference sequence). The CDR3 covers 12 residues. The sequence was obtained from a man between 35 and 55 years old with Graves' ophthalmopathy. Sequenced material: blood. The V gene is TRBV27, the J gene TRBJ1-2; possibly TRBD1 for D (5 bases). CDR3 sequence reads: CASSSPGGSYTF. The CDR3 DNA follows: TGTGCCAGCAGTTCACCGGGGGGAAGCTACACCTTC.